The 27 T cell receptor beta chains reported below all come from one sample, sequenced in a study of shared clonotypes between healthy human individuals. The assay was immunoSEQ multiplex PCR, and TCRdb's table has in-frame clones only and misses some. The sample has about 79,000 clones, about 63% seen once. Sequencing input: memory CD8+ T cells sorted from blood. The subset is: CD45RO+ cells pooled with CCR7-negative TemRA cells. These receptors all come from a young man in good health.

CDR3 DNA: TGTGCCAGCAGTGAACCGGGAGAAAGAGATACGCAGTATTTT. Its translation is CASSEPGERDTQYF. This sequence joins TRBV25-1 and TRBJ2-3; weak D call: TRBD2 (6 bases). The V end lost 2 bases, the J end lost 5 bases, and 11 bases lay between the germline ends. The CDR3 covers 14 residues. CDR1 and CDR2 from the germline V gene are MGHDK and SYGVNS.

The chain employs TRBV20-1 and TRBJ2-7; perhaps TRBD2 as D (5 bases). The length of the CDR3 is 11 residues. The V and J ends lost 3 bases and 3 bases respectively, with 6 bases between them. The germline V gene has CDR1 DFQATT and CDR2 SNEGSKA (reference sequence). The CDR3 spells CSARGSYEQYF. DNA of the CDR3: TGCAGTGCTAGGGGGAGCTACGAGCAGTACTTC.

V and J are TRBV5-6 and TRBJ1-3; perhaps TRBD1 as D (6 bases). The CDR3 runs to 14 residues. The V gene's germline CDR1 is SGHDT and CDR2 YYEEEE. The V end was cut by 3 bases, the J end by 3 bases, with 10 bases between. CDR3 sequence (DNA): TGTGCCAGCAGCTCGGACAGTGGTGGAAACACCATATATTTT. This encodes CASSSDSGGNTIYF.

The J gene is TRBJ1-1, the V gene TRBV7-9; D gene uncertain. The CDR3 length is 13 residues. V gave up 2 bases and J gave up 1 base, with 5 bases separating them. Germline CDR1 SEHNR, CDR2 FQNEAQ (reference sequence). The CDR3 reads CASSLSSNTEAFF. The CDR3, as DNA: TGTGCCAGCAGCTTATCTTCGAACACTGAAGCTTTCTTT. The variable domain in full, with the rest retrieved from reference TRBV7-9 and TRBJ1-1, is DTGVSQNPRHKITKRGQNVTFRCDPISEHNRLYWYRQTLGQGPEFLTYFQNEAQLEKSRLLSDRFSAERPKGSFSTLEIQRTEQGDSAMYLCASSLSSNTEAFFGQGTRLTVV.

This chain joins TRBV6-1 and TRBJ2-7; possible D gene TRBD1, 5 bases. Trimming stripped 10 bases from V and 3 bases from J, with 7 bases between. Germline assignment: CDR1 MNHNS and CDR2 SASEGT. This CDR3 is built from 10 residues. The CDR3 sequence: CATDSYEQYF. CDR3 bases: TGTGCCACAGACAGCTACGAGCAGTACTTC.

The chain combines TRBV27 with TRBJ2-5; D uncertain. The V gene's germline CDR1 is MNHEY and CDR2 SMNVEV (reference sequence). Deletions cut 4 bases from V and 7 bases from J, with 16 bases between. The CDR3 length is 14 residues. For the CDR3, the DNA is TGTGCCAGCAGTTCCTTCGACTCCTACGGGACCCAGTACTTC. Translation gives CASSSFDSYGTQYF.

This chain joins TRBV2 and TRBJ2-7; a possible D gene is TRBD1 (7 bases). Germline V gene sequence: CDR1 SNHLY, CDR2 FYNNEI. V was trimmed by 4 bases and J by 5 bases, leaving 21 bases between them. The CDR3 totals 16 residues. Written as DNA, the CDR3 is TGTGCCAGCAGTGCTCAGGGGGGACAGTTCCTCCACGAGCAGTACTTC. The encoded protein is CASSAQGGQFLHEQYF.

The genes are TRBV7-3 and TRBJ2-1; TRBD2 agrees at 12 bases. This CDR3 spans 15 amino acids. V gave up 2 bases and J gave up 9 bases; unmatched junction bases: 5. Germline CDR1 and CDR2: SGHTA and FQGTGA. Here the CDR3 reads CASSLEGLAGGEQFF. The CDR3 DNA sequence: TGTGCCAGCAGCTTAGAGGGACTAGCGGGCGGTGAGCAGTTCTTC.

This clone occurred a few times. V gene TRBV25-1 combines with J gene TRBJ2-7; D might be TRBD2 (5 bases). With 1 base removed from V and 2 bases from J, the gap between germline ends came to 12 bases. CDR1 and CDR2 from the germline V gene are MGHDK and SYGVNS. The CDR3 contains 15 residues. CDR3 bases: TGTGCCAGCAGTGAATTACTGGACTTTGCCTACGAGCAGTACTTC. As protein: CASSELLDFAYEQYF.

This CDR3 reads CASGSAGGAYEQYF. The CDR3 DNA reads as TGTGCCAGCGGGTCCGCGGGAGGAGCGTACGAGCAGTACTTC. The V and J genes are TRBV7-9 and TRBJ2-7; 8 positions agree with TRBD2. The CDR3 covers 14 residues. V was clipped by 8 bases and J by 4 bases; unmatched bases: 10. Germline V gene sequence: CDR1 SEHNR, CDR2 FQNEAQ (reference sequence).

CDR3 DNA: TGTGCCAGCAGCTTCCAGGGGAAAACCTACGAGCAGTACTTC. Translation gives CASSFQGKTYEQYF. The gene calls are TRBV7-8 and TRBJ2-7, with D tentatively TRBD1 (6 bases). The V end was cut by 3 bases, the J end by 2 bases, with 11 bases between. The CDR3 is 14 residues long. Germline V lookup: CDR1 SGHVS, CDR2 FQNEAQ.

This clone occurred once. One end of the junction does not line up with germline, which may come from a read error. The J gene is TRBJ1-5, the V gene TRBV6-6; TRBD1 might be the D (6 bases). This CDR3 region has 15 residues. Germline V gene sequence: CDR1 MNHNY, CDR2 SVGAGI (reference sequence). The CDR3 loop reads CAISDQDRAREPQHF. CDR3 sequence (DNA): TGTGCCATCAGTGACCAGGACAGAGCTAGAGAGCCCCAGCATTTT.

The V call is TRBV28, the J call TRBJ1-5, with D uncertain. The CDR3 loop spans 15 amino acids. The V and J ends lost 3 bases and 3 bases respectively, with 12 bases between them. The germline V gene has CDR1 MDHEN and CDR2 SYDVKM. Here the CDR3 reads CASSFKRYSNQPQHF. The DNA of the CDR3 is TGTGCCAGCAGTTTCAAGAGGTATTCCAATCAGCCCCAGCATTTT.

This clone was seen a few times. The chain is built from TRBV18 and TRBJ2-6, with D maybe TRBD2 (6 bases). This CDR3 spans 16 amino acids. Trimming took 2 bases from V and 0 from J, leaving 8 bases between them. The germline V gene has CDR1 KGHSH and CDR2 LQKENI. Written as DNA, the CDR3 is TGTGCCAGCTCACCAGTGGGAGGCTCTGGGGCCAACGTCCTGACTTTC. This encodes CASSPVGGSGANVLTF. Using reference TRBV18 and TRBJ2-6 for the parts outside the CDR3, the full variable domain is NAGVMQNPRHLVRRRGQEARLRCSPMKGHSHVYWYRQLPEEGLKFMVYLQKENIIDESGMPKERFSAEFPKEGPSILRIQQVVRGDSAAYFCASSPVGGSGANVLTFGAGSRLTVL.

V and J are TRBV6-4 and TRBJ2-1, with TRBD2 matching over 9 bases. CDR3 length equals 14 residues. Losses at the gene ends were 6 bases for V and 9 bases for J; bases not matched to a gene: 9. The germline gives CDR1 MRHNA, CDR2 SNTAGT. In DNA form, the CDR3 reads TGTGCCAGCAGCCTAGCGGGATCCCACACTGAGCAGTTCTTC. As protein: CASSLAGSHTEQFF.

This clone was observed a few times. The J gene is TRBJ2-7, the V gene TRBV25-1; 8 bases agree with TRBD2. Germline lookup yields CDR1 MGHDK and CDR2 SYGVNS. Trimming cost V 4 bases and J 4 bases; bases outside gene matches: 9. The CDR3 loop spans 15 amino acids. CDR3 bases: TGTGCCAGCAGTGGCCGAGCGGGAGTTGGGTACGAGCAGTACTTC. As protein: CASSGRAGVGYEQYF.

The chain couples TRBV28 to TRBJ2-1, with TRBD2 matching 11 bases. Germline loops: CDR1 MDHEN, CDR2 SYDVKM. The trim removed 2 bases at V and 8 bases at J, leaving 5 bases unmatched. This CDR3 region has 15 residues. CDR3 nucleotides: TGTGCCAGCAGTTTAGCACTAGCGGGAGAGTATGAGCAGTTCTTC. Amino acids: CASSLALAGEYEQFF.

The gene calls are TRBV27 and TRBJ2-1; 8 bases line up with TRBD1. Germline V gene data show CDR1 as MNHEY and CDR2 as SMNVEV (reference sequence). After removal of 2 bases from V and 3 bases from J, the junction contained 3 bases not matched to a gene. There are 15 residues in the CDR3. CDR3 in amino acids: CASSLGTGVYNEQFF. In DNA form, the CDR3 reads TGTGCCAGCAGTTTAGGGACAGGCGTCTACAATGAGCAGTTCTTC.

This sequence joins TRBV5-4 and TRBJ1-2; TRBD1 is a possible D gene (6 bases). Trimming left V 4 bases short and J 4 bases short, with 17 bases between. The CDR3 consists of 15 residues. Germline loops: CDR1 SGHNT, CDR2 YYREEE (reference sequence). CDR3 nucleotides: TGTGCCAGCAGCATGGACAGCGTCACTACCTATGGCTACACCTTC. This gives the protein CASSMDSVTTYGYTF.

The genes are TRBV28 and TRBJ2-1; 12 bases agree with TRBD1. V lost 3 bases, J lost 10 bases, and 7 bases stayed unmatched. From germline, CDR1 is MDHEN and CDR2 SYDVKM. The CDR3 covers 15 residues. The CDR3 region is CASSLLGQGAGEQFF. CDR3 DNA sequence: TGTGCCAGCAGTTTGTTGGGACAGGGGGCGGGGGAGCAGTTCTTC.

The CDR3 coding sequence is TGCAGCGTTGCCCCCATGAACACTGAAGCTTTCTTT. This gives the protein CSVAPMNTEAFF. The J gene is TRBJ1-1, the V gene TRBV29-1; D uncertain. The CDR3 runs 12 residues. Germline loops: CDR1 SQVTM, CDR2 ANQGSEA. The germline V and J ends were trimmed by 4 bases and 0 bases, with 6 bases remaining between them.

The genes are TRBV6-6 and TRBJ2-1; D gene ambiguous. Germline CDR1 is MNHNY and CDR2 is SVGAGI (reference sequence). The CDR3 is 13 amino acids. V was shortened by 0 bases and J by 8 bases, with 8 bases between the two germline ends. CDR3 coding DNA: TGTGCCAGCAGTTACTCGGCAGGCCATGAGCAGTTCTTC. Translation gives CASSYSAGHEQFF.

The chain recombines TRBV28 with TRBJ2-6; D remains ambiguous. Germline values: CDR1 MDHEN, CDR2 SYDVKM. The CDR3 has 17 residues. Trimming cost V 4 bases and J 4 bases, with 17 bases left between them. CDR3 loop: CASSSPSIPAGANVLTF. The CDR3 DNA is TGTGCCAGCAGTTCCCCTTCCATCCCCGCCGGGGCCAACGTCCTGACTTTC.

This rearrangement joins TRBV5-4 to TRBJ2-1, with no clear D. From germline, CDR1 is SGHNT and CDR2 YYREEE (reference sequence). Deletions cut 0 bases from V and 5 bases from J, with 9 bases between. The CDR3 loop spans 14 amino acids. CDR3 residues: CASSLAGQDNEQFF. DNA of the CDR3: TGTGCCAGCAGCTTGGCCGGGCAGGACAATGAGCAGTTCTTC.

V is TRBV29-1 and J is TRBJ2-7; 8 bases map to TRBD2. Trimming cost V 4 bases and J 3 bases; bases outside gene matches: 8. This CDR3 region has 14 residues. Germline V gene data show CDR1 as SQVTM and CDR2 as ANQGSEA. CDR3 nucleotide sequence: TGCAGCGTTGCCAGCGGGAGTTCGGGCTACGAGCAGTACTTC. This gives the protein CSVASGSSGYEQYF.

This clone appeared a few times. This chain joins TRBV2 and TRBJ2-3; D unresolved. The V gene lost 6 bases and the J gene lost 6 bases, with 7 bases spanning the gap. CDR3 length: 11 residues. Germline V gives CDR1 SNHLY, CDR2 FYNNEI. The CDR3: CASRPMDTQYF. In DNA, the CDR3 is TGTGCCAGCAGGCCCATGGATACGCAGTATTTT.

The V gene is TRBV9, the J gene TRBJ2-1; 7 bases fit TRBD2. Losses at the gene ends were 0 bases for V and 2 bases for J; bases not matched to a gene: 5. This CDR3 spans 16 amino acids. Germline lookup yields CDR1 SGDLS and CDR2 YYNGEE. CDR3 loop: CASSVDQAGTYNEQFF. The CDR3 coding sequence is TGTGCCAGCAGCGTAGATCAAGCGGGAACCTACAATGAGCAGTTCTTC.